The next 14 T cell receptor beta chains were all read from a single sample in a study of control samples from healthy donors and cancer patients. Data came from immunoSEQ multiplex PCR; TCRdb stores just in-frame clones and leaves some out. The sample records 60,000 to 95,000 clones, approximately 84% being singletons. The sequenced sample consisted of blood. These receptors were taken from a man over 45 in good health.

The V and J genes are TRBV7-2 and TRBJ1-1; 7 bases align to TRBD1. Unmatched junction bases numbered 17, after V lost 5 bases and J lost 8 bases. Germline-derived CDR1 and CDR2 are SGHTA and FQGNSA. This CDR3 contains 16 residues. The CDR3 sequence is CASSRPETGNSAEAFF. The CDR3 DNA reads as TGTGCCAGCAGCCGGCCCGAGACAGGGAATAGTGCCGAAGCTTTCTTT.

This sequence joins TRBV21-1 and TRBJ2-7; TRBD1, the table's D call, was not compared with the DNA. TRBV21-1 is recorded as a pseudogene. This CDR3 has 20 residues. The CDR3 bases are TGTGCCAGCAGCAATCCCTCCGGGACAGGGACCCACCTCAGCTCCTACGAGCAGTACTTC. Its translation is CASSNPSGTGTHLSSYEQYF.

V and J are TRBV6-2 or TRBV6-3 and TRBJ2-2, with 7 bases identical to TRBD2. Germline CDR1 and CDR2: MNHEY and SVGEGT. J was trimmed by 0 bases and V by 6 bases; bases with no gene match: 4. The CDR3 is 15 amino acids. The CDR3 loop reads CASSLGLANTGELFF. CDR3 nucleotide sequence: TGTGCCAGCAGCCTCGGACTAGCGAACACCGGGGAGCTGTTTTTT.

The rearrangement links TRBV9 to TRBJ2-3, with 7 bases fitting TRBD2. Unmatched junction bases numbered 3, after V lost 3 bases and J lost 2 bases. The CDR3 totals 14 residues. Germline CDR1 SGDLS, CDR2 YYNGEE. The CDR3 sequence is CASSARDYTDTQYF. The CDR3 nucleotides are TGTGCCAGCAGCGCCCGGGACTACACAGATACGCAGTATTTT.

The chain employs TRBV5-1 and TRBJ1-2; D possibly corresponds to TRBD1 (5 bases). The CDR3 is made up of 13 amino acids. Germline V gene data show CDR1 as SGHRS and CDR2 as YFSETQ. V gave up 0 bases and J gave up 7 bases, with 10 bases separating them. CDR3 region: CASSLEGARGYTF. CDR3 in DNA: TGCGCCAGCAGCTTGGAAGGGGCTCGTGGCTACACCTTC.

V usage is TRBV7-2 and J usage is TRBJ2-7, with D unresolved. Germline V lookup: CDR1 SGHTA, CDR2 FQGNSA. The V and J ends lost 5 bases and 2 bases respectively, with 19 bases between them. The CDR3 has 16 residues. CDR3 nucleotide sequence: TGTGCCAGCAGCGGCTCGAGTGTTCGGCGGACCTACGAGCAGTACTTC. Its protein product is CASSGSSVRRTYEQYF.

V gene TRBV5-8 combines with J gene TRBJ2-5, with 7 bases aligning to TRBD1. This CDR3 comprises 15 residues. V lost 0 bases to trimming and J lost 5 bases; unmatched junction nucleotides: 7. Germline V CDR1 and CDR2: SGHTS, YDEGEE. In DNA, the CDR3 is TGTGCCAGCAGCTTGGCTCTGGGACAGCTTGAGACCCAGTACTTC. Residues: CASSLALGQLETQYF.

V is TRBV7-2 and J is TRBJ2-7; TRBD2 aligns across 14 bases. CDR3 length: 15 amino acids. CDR1 and CDR2 (germline): SGHTA, FQGNSA. J was trimmed by 9 bases and V by 0 bases; bases with no gene match: 4. CDR3 loop: CASSLAGLAGDGQYF. CDR3 coding DNA: TGTGCCAGCAGCTTAGCGGGACTAGCGGGGGATGGGCAGTACTTC.

The rearrangement links TRBV10-3 to TRBJ2-7; 7 bases agree with TRBD1. Germline CDR1 and CDR2: ENHRY and SYGVKD. With 6 bases clipped from V and 1 base from J, the junction kept 6 bases outside the gene matches. The CDR3 contains 14 residues. The CDR3 DNA is TGTGCCATCAGCACCGGGACAGATTCCTACGAGCAGTACTTC. Amino acid sequence: CAISTGTDSYEQYF.

The table lists this clone with a few counts. The chain recombines TRBV30 with TRBJ2-3, with 12 bases identical to TRBD2. Germline values: CDR1 GTSNPN, CDR2 SVGIG (reference sequence). This CDR3 is 14 amino acids long. V gave up 7 bases and J gave up 2 bases; unmatched junction bases: 4. The CDR3 coding sequence is TGTGCCTATGGACTAGCGGGGTTCACAGATACGCAGTATTTT. It is translated as CAYGLAGFTDTQYF.

The rearrangement links TRBV30 to TRBJ1-1, with D hard to call. Germline CDR1 is GTSNPN and CDR2 is SVGIG (reference sequence). V was trimmed by 2 bases and J by 1 base, leaving 5 bases between them. The CDR3 spans 12 residues. CDR3: CAWSLGNTEAFF. The DNA of the CDR3 is TGTGCCTGGAGTCTAGGGAACACTGAAGCTTTCTTT.

This clone appeared once. CDR3 sequence (DNA): TGCGCCAGCAGCTTGTCGTCGCGGGACGTAGATACGCAGTATTTT. Its translation: CASSLSSRDVDTQYF. The rearrangement links TRBV5-1 to TRBJ2-3; D possibly corresponds to TRBD2 (6 bases). This CDR3 has 15 amino acids. The V gene lost 1 base and the J gene lost 5 bases, with 14 bases spanning the gap. Germline V gives CDR1 SGHRS, CDR2 YFSETQ.

The V gene is TRBV11-2, the J gene TRBJ2-5, with TRBD1 as a possible D gene (6 bases). The ends were cut back, 1 base at V and 5 bases at J, with 26 bases in the middle. This CDR3 contains 19 residues. The germline CDR1 and CDR2 sequences are SGHAT and FQNNGV. The CDR3 region is CASSLVVFSVEQGGETQYF. As DNA, the CDR3 is TGTGCCAGCAGCTTAGTAGTTTTTTCGGTGGAACAGGGTGGGGAGACCCAGTACTTC.

The chain joins TRBV19 to TRBJ1-1; perhaps TRBD1 as D (5 bases). The CDR3 has 14 amino acids. V lost 4 bases, J lost 6 bases, and 15 bases lay in between. Germline CDR1 reads LNHDA; CDR2 reads SQIVND (reference sequence). In DNA form, the CDR3 reads TGTGCCAGTAGTACCAGGGAAAGTCAACCTGAAGCTTTCTTT. This gives the protein CASSTRESQPEAFF. Looking up the rest from reference TRBV19 and TRBJ1-1 gives the full variable domain: DGGITQSPKYLFRKEGQNVTLSCEQNLNHDAMYWYRQDPGQGLRLIYYSQIVNDFQKGDIAEGYSVSREKKESFPLTVTSAQKNPTAFYLCASSTRESQPEAFFGQGTRLTVV.